This record concerns one T cell receptor beta chain sequence. The data belong to a study of blood T cell repertoires in COVID-19. Study-wide context: PBMCs, B-cell-depleted T cells, or T cells were the source of the cDNA or gDNA that made up the material.

Germline CDR1 and CDR2: KGHDR and SFDVKD. Germline trimming cut 4 bases from V and 8 bases from J; bases unmatched to any gene: 5. This CDR3 is built from 14 residues. Data came from immunoSEQ multiplex PCR; TCRdb stores just in-frame clones and leaves some out. The data hold 95,000 to 110,000 clones, with roughly 85% observed a single time. This rearrangement joins TRBV24-1 to TRBJ1-4; TRBD1 aligns across 8 bases. This TCR derives from a man aged 45-65 years in a cohort sampled during active COVID-19. Sequenced sample: peripheral blood. This chain's CDR3 is CATSETGVDEKLFF. Written as DNA, the CDR3 is TGTGCCACCAGTGAGACAGGGGTAGACGAAAAACTGTTTTTT.